A selection of T cell receptor beta chains follows, all from one sample in a study of CD8+CD57+ T cells in acquired aplastic anemia. TCRdb redid the calling of the reads with MiXCR, one entry per CDR3 protein. The sample includes a few hundred thousand distinct CDR3 sequences, about half of them seen just once. Sequencing was done on a sample of sorted CD4+, CD8+, or CD8+CD57+ T cells (not recorded which) from PBMCs. Receptors originate from a human donor with aplastic anemia. Both conserved end residues are part of each CDR3. D genes are given only for firm matches. The size field is filled for only some rows; it gives once, few, many or a size class.

>TRBV7-2|.|few|TRBJ2-1
CASSLVGSSRQFF
TGTGCCAGCAGCTTAGTAGGGTCCAGTAGGCAGTTCTTC
>TRBV2|.|.|TRBJ1-2
CASSGDGGYTF
TGTGCCAGCAGTGGGGACGGTGGCTACACCTTC
>TRBV25-1|TRBD1|.|TRBJ2-2
CASSGPGQGDRELFF
TGTGCCAGCAGTGGACCAGGGCAGGGGGACAGGGAGCTGTTTTTT
>TRBV12-3/TRBV12-4|.|many|TRBJ2-3
CASSLAGGQGTQYF
TGTGCCAGCAGTTTAGCGGGGGGGCAGGGTACGCAGTATTTT
>TRBV19|.|many|TRBJ2-6
CASSMILSGANVLTF
TGTGCCAGTAGTATGATCCTCTCTGGGGCCAACGTCCTGACTTTC
>TRBV6-1|.|many|TRBJ1-4
CASGGPKLFF
TGTGCCAGCGGGGGGCCCAAACTGTTTTTT
>TRBV24-1|.|.|TRBJ2-3
CATSPRFTDTQYF
TGTGCCACCAGTCCCAGATTCACAGATACGCAGTATTTT
>TRBV19|TRBD2|few|TRBJ2-3
CASQTSGGRDTQYF
TGTGCCAGTCAGACTAGCGGGGGGCGGGATACGCAGTATTTT
>TRBV30|.|once|TRBJ1-2
CAWSVGQGQSYGYTF
TGTGCCTGGAGTGTTGGGCAGGGGCAGAGCTATGGCTACACCTTC
>TRBV20-1|TRBD2|.|TRBJ2-7
CSARNPGLADEQYF
TGCAGTGCTAGAAACCCGGGACTAGCGGACGAGCAGTACTTC
>TRBV7-2|.|many|TRBJ1-4
CASSFGGANEKLFF
TGTGCCAGCAGCTTTGGGGGGGCGAACGAAAAACTGTTTTTT
>TRBV19|.|many|TRBJ2-7
CASSIDLTVSYEQYF
TGTGCCAGTAGTATAGATTTGACAGTATCCTACGAGCAGTACTTC
>TRBV10-1|.|many|TRBJ2-1
CASSGSRTYNEQFF
TGCGCCAGCAGTGGGAGCAGGACCTACAATGAGCAGTTCTTC